This T cell receptor (beta chain) was sequenced in a study of breast tumors, draining lymph nodes, adjacent tissues. Notes on the study in general: Data only fit, rather than demonstrated, lymph node origin of most tumor T cells.

From germline, CDR1 is SNHLY and CDR2 FYNNEI. V was shortened by 5 bases and J by 1 base, with 8 bases between the two germline ends. The CDR3 loop spans 13 amino acids. A single record per CDR3 protein comes from TCRdb applying MiXCR to the multiplex PCR reads. The sample yields over 15,000 distinct CDR3 sequences, 40% to 60% seen once. A word on this clonotype: Its antigen is undetermined.

What was sequenced was tumor-adjacent breast tissue. The genes are TRBV2 and TRBJ1-2, with unresolved D. The receptor comes from a female donor with breast cancer. Some clones in this sample may be carry-over from other donors' samples. This CDR3 reads CASSYKVNYGYTF. CDR3 sequence (DNA): TGTGCCAGCAGTTACAAGGTTAACTATGGCTACACCTTC.